This T cell receptor (beta chain) was profiled in a study of early T cells in non-severe SARS-CoV-2 infection. Overall study: Chains were not paired, and sequencing was done on bulk RNA from unsorted whole blood.

CDR3 length equals 15 residues. Per the germline V gene, CDR1 is SGHTA and CDR2 is FQGNSA. Trimming took 2 bases from V and 1 from J, leaving 12 bases between them. Findings and caveats of the study: In VDJdb matching, anti-spike CD8 responses were favored while private and CD4 specificities went missing.

In its sample, this clonotype was seen many times. Antigen: not known. Unique molecular identifiers were attached to individual cDNA molecules. TCRdb processed the 5' RACE reads anew with MiXCR; each CDR3 protein has one entry. The repertoire consists of tens of thousands of distinct CDR3 sequences, with 5.5% occurring once and the leading ten covering 4.4%. Source: whole blood, taken at baseline. This clonotype was sampled from an adult who was a healthcare worker with PCR-confirmed SARS-CoV-2 infection or an uninfected control (not recorded which). The gene calls are TRBV7-2 and TRBJ2-7; D may be TRBD1 or TRBD2 (6 bases each). CDR3: CASSLSGGQSYEQYF. DNA for the CDR3: TGTGCCAGCAGCTTATCCGGGGGCCAGTCCTACGAGCAGTACTTC.